This is a list of T cell receptor beta chains from one sample in a study of blood T cell repertoires in COVID-19. Here immunoSEQ multiplex PCR was the method, and the copy in TCRdb shows in-frame clones only, minus some. The sample carries about 160,000 clones, around 82% recorded once. Source material: peripheral blood. All receptors derive from a man aged 55 to 70 who had recovered from COVID-19. CDR3s include the opening cysteine and the closing phenylalanine or tryptophan. Each record gives: J gene, CDR3 length, V gene, CDR3 protein.

J gene: TRBJ2-7; CDR3 length: 13; V gene: TRBV5-4; CDR3 protein: CASSPQETYEQYF
J gene: TRBJ2-5; CDR3 length: 14; V gene: TRBV9; CDR3 protein: CASSPGQMQETQYF
J gene: TRBJ1-2; CDR3 length: 14; V gene: TRBV3-1/TRBV3-2; CDR3 protein: CASSLPGREGGYTF
J gene: TRBJ2-3; CDR3 length: 16; V gene: TRBV7-2; CDR3 protein: CASSLNPPPGTDTQYF
J gene: TRBJ1-2; CDR3 length: 13; V gene: TRBV12-3/TRBV12-4; CDR3 protein: CASSPRTDYGYTF
J gene: TRBJ1-2; CDR3 length: 14; V gene: TRBV7-3; CDR3 protein: CASSLNTGNDGYTF
J gene: TRBJ2-5; CDR3 length: 16; V gene: TRBV3-1/TRBV3-2; CDR3 protein: CASSQGASGGKTAQYF
J gene: TRBJ2-7; CDR3 length: 16; V gene: TRBV5-4; CDR3 protein: CASSLAGTSGAYEQYF
J gene: TRBJ1-6; CDR3 length: 12; V gene: TRBV28; CDR3 protein: CASSLTNSPLHF
J gene: TRBJ2-1; CDR3 length: 17; V gene: TRBV5-1; CDR3 protein: CASSLPPGTGPGFEQFF
J gene: TRBJ2-3; CDR3 length: 16; V gene: TRBV6-5; CDR3 protein: CASSYDLAGGQGTQYF
J gene: TRBJ1-1; CDR3 length: 15; V gene: TRBV7-9; CDR3 protein: CASSPRGGTNTEAFF
J gene: TRBJ1-5; CDR3 length: 14; V gene: TRBV7-9; CDR3 protein: CASSKGGGNQPQHF
J gene: TRBJ2-3; CDR3 length: 17; V gene: TRBV13; CDR3 protein: CASSLGTGLGSPDTQYF
J gene: TRBJ2-7; CDR3 length: 14; V gene: TRBV6-5; CDR3 protein: CASKGLMREGEQYF
J gene: TRBJ2-7; CDR3 length: 14; V gene: TRBV29-1; CDR3 protein: CSVEVSGHRGEQYF
J gene: TRBJ2-7; CDR3 length: 17; V gene: TRBV5-4; CDR3 protein: CASSLAEGQGKSYEQYF
J gene: TRBJ2-1; CDR3 length: 11; V gene: TRBV12-3/TRBV12-4; CDR3 protein: CASSRGLEQFF
J gene: TRBJ1-5; CDR3 length: 15; V gene: TRBV19; CDR3 protein: CASSFSGQGGQPQHF
J gene: TRBJ1-2; CDR3 length: 14; V gene: TRBV6-5; CDR3 protein: CASSYGGAKYGYTF
J gene: TRBJ2-7; CDR3 length: 16; V gene: TRBV24-1; CDR3 protein: CATSDSRTGGVYEQYF
J gene: TRBJ1-6; CDR3 length: 14; V gene: TRBV5-4; CDR3 protein: CASSLSQGGSPLHF
J gene: TRBJ1-1; CDR3 length: 13; V gene: TRBV5-4; CDR3 protein: CASSPKGWTEAFF
J gene: TRBJ1-3; CDR3 length: 16; V gene: TRBV6-6; CDR3 protein: CASTTPDRNTGNTIYF
J gene: TRBJ1-2; CDR3 length: 15; V gene: TRBV4-1; CDR3 protein: CASSQGSGQGAGYTF
J gene: TRBJ2-1; CDR3 length: 15; V gene: TRBV19; CDR3 protein: CASIPTGTGSNEQFF
J gene: TRBJ1-1; CDR3 length: 12; V gene: TRBV29-1; CDR3 protein: CSVGGGNTEAFF
J gene: TRBJ2-6; CDR3 length: 18; V gene: TRBV27; CDR3 protein: CASRTMGGNTDWANVLTF
J gene: TRBJ2-2; CDR3 length: 16; V gene: TRBV6-5; CDR3 protein: CASSYLGLGRAGELFF
J gene: TRBJ1-3; CDR3 length: 17; V gene: TRBV5-5; CDR3 protein: CASSEETGASSGNTIYF
J gene: TRBJ2-5; CDR3 length: 12; V gene: TRBV2; CDR3 protein: CASSRGKETQYF
J gene: TRBJ2-6; CDR3 length: 19; V gene: TRBV2; CDR3 protein: CASSESYVLKSSGANVLTF
J gene: TRBJ1-1; CDR3 length: 13; V gene: TRBV19; CDR3 protein: CASNYRGNTEAFF
J gene: TRBJ1-1; CDR3 length: 14; V gene: TRBV11-2; CDR3 protein: CASSRSTGSAEAFF
J gene: TRBJ1-2; CDR3 length: 15; V gene: TRBV5-4; CDR3 protein: CASSPYGGANYGYTF
J gene: TRBJ1-2; CDR3 length: 15; V gene: TRBV27; CDR3 protein: CASSRRRVANYGYTF
J gene: TRBJ2-3; CDR3 length: 17; V gene: TRBV21-1; CDR3 protein: CAINTTRTTPPTDTQYF
J gene: TRBJ1-5; CDR3 length: 13; V gene: TRBV19; CDR3 protein: CASSRSGNQPQHF
J gene: TRBJ2-2; CDR3 length: 16; V gene: TRBV19; CDR3 protein: CASSMTSGGFDGELFF
J gene: TRBJ2-1; CDR3 length: 14; V gene: TRBV5-1; CDR3 protein: CASSLNQGDNEQFF
J gene: TRBJ2-6; CDR3 length: 16; V gene: TRBV6-1; CDR3 protein: CASSEATGSGANVLTF
J gene: TRBJ1-4; CDR3 length: 14; V gene: TRBV6-5; CDR3 protein: CASSWGQGAEKLFF
J gene: TRBJ2-7; CDR3 length: 14; V gene: TRBV5-1; CDR3 protein: CASTGTGGSYEQYF
J gene: TRBJ2-6; CDR3 length: 15; V gene: TRBV7-2; CDR3 protein: CASSLGVTGANVLTF
J gene: TRBJ1-5; CDR3 length: 15; V gene: TRBV6-5; CDR3 protein: CASTLSGDPGWNQHF
J gene: TRBJ1-1; CDR3 length: 16; V gene: TRBV7-2; CDR3 protein: CASSVLPPGANTEAFF
J gene: TRBJ1-1; CDR3 length: 11; V gene: TRBV20-1; CDR3 protein: CSAPLNTEAFF
J gene: TRBJ2-1; CDR3 length: 15; V gene: TRBV14; CDR3 protein: CASSPGTGAYNEQFF
J gene: TRBJ1-5; CDR3 length: 15; V gene: TRBV16; CDR3 protein: CASQGQANSNQPQHF
J gene: TRBJ1-2; CDR3 length: 13; V gene: TRBV4-1; CDR3 protein: CASSQVANIFYTF
J gene: TRBJ1-2; CDR3 length: 16; V gene: TRBV2; CDR3 protein: CASSEVRDNFNYGYTF
J gene: TRBJ1-4; CDR3 length: 14; V gene: TRBV11-2; CDR3 protein: CASSQAGTGEKLFF
J gene: TRBJ1-2; CDR3 length: 16; V gene: TRBV4-2; CDR3 protein: CASSQDPGGTNYGYTF
J gene: TRBJ1-3; CDR3 length: 16; V gene: TRBV7-6; CDR3 protein: CASSLAYRSTGNTIYF
J gene: TRBJ1-2; CDR3 length: 17; V gene: TRBV4-2; CDR3 protein: CASSQATGQGNSRGYTF